This T cell receptor (beta chain) was sequenced in a study of Ad26.COV2.S vaccination and SARS-CoV-2 variants. Overall study: Enrolled in COV1001, the donor was in the Ad26.COV2.S trial arm, which received the vaccine. Into the muscle, Ad26.COV2.S was dosed once or twice, 56 days apart. Study-level results: After vaccination, substantial breadth of spike-specific CD8+ and CD4+ responses was reported.

Trimming stripped 3 bases from V and 4 bases from J, with 7 bases between. The germline gives CDR1 GTSNPN, CDR2 SVGIG (reference sequence). This CDR3 contains 12 residues. Worth noting for this clone: Antigen unknown.

Only in-frame clones appear in the TCRdb table, and some are missing; sequencing was by immunoSEQ multiplex PCR. The profile shows about 330,000 clones, roughly 90% of them singletons. Indicated treatment: over 15 received Ad26.COV2.S at low or high dose, single or two shots; roughly five received placebo; per-sample allocation not given. Each sample was drawn 63 days after the first injection (of vaccine or placebo). Boston provided a donor who was an adult aged 18-55 years. The input for sequencing was peripheral blood, taken in a trial of Ad26.COV2.S vaccine versus placebo. The sequence derives from a person aged 18 to 65 who received the Ad26.COV2.S COVID-19 vaccine or a placebo. The V and J genes are TRBV30 and TRBJ1-3; D gene unclear. CDR3 coding DNA: TGTGCCTGGAGCAAGACGGGAAACACCATATATTTT. Encoded protein: CAWSKTGNTIYF.